These T cell receptor beta chains were read from a single sample in a study of T cell responses to AZD1222 COVID-19 vaccine. Method: immunoSEQ multiplex PCR; TCRdb's copy keeps in-frame clones and lacks some. The repertoire holds about 120,000 clones, with more than 75% as singletons. The sample in question was peripheral blood, obtained on day 0 of AZD1222 vaccination. The receptors here all came from an adult in good health. The CDR3 runs from the conserved cysteine through the conserved F or W. The D gene is left open where the match is weak. Where a row states a size, it is once, few, many or the class of an expanded clone; other rows omit it.

TRBJ1-2 | . | . | 15 | TRBV6-5 | CASSFYPQGNYGYTF | TGTGCCAGCAGTTTTTACCCTCAGGGAAACTATGGCTACACCTTC
TRBJ1-5 | once | TRBD1 | 14 | TRBV6-5 | CASSPTGGGQPQHF | TGTGCCAGCAGCCCGACAGGGGGAGGGCAGCCCCAGCATTTT
TRBJ1-2 | . | . | 13 | TRBV11-2 | CASSFGGTYGYTF | TGTGCCAGCAGCTTTGGAGGGACATATGGCTACACCTTC
TRBJ2-3 | once | TRBD2 | 17 | TRBV5-4 | CASSLASSGFRTDTQYF | TGTGCCAGCAGCTTGGCATCTAGCGGGTTCCGCACAGATACGCAGTATTTT
TRBJ1-1 | . | . | 13 | TRBV6-5 | CASRERGRTEAFF | TGTGCCAGCAGAGAGAGGGGGAGAACTGAAGCTTTCTTT
TRBJ2-2 | once | . | 13 | TRBV9 | CASSVGDTGELFF | TGTGCCAGCAGCGTAGGTGACACCGGGGAGCTGTTTTTT
TRBJ1-1 | . | . | 15 | TRBV5-1 | CASSLADRMNTEAFF | TGCGCCAGCAGCTTGGCCGACAGGATGAACACTGAAGCTTTCTTT
TRBJ1-1 | . | . | 13 | TRBV9 | CASSGGASPEAFF | TGTGCCAGCAGTGGGGGGGCTTCGCCTGAAGCTTTCTTT
TRBJ2-2 | . | . | 18 | TRBV28 | CASSLWVKDRRNTGELFF | TGTGCCAGCAGTTTATGGGTAAAGGACCGCAGAAACACCGGGGAGCTGTTTTTT
TRBJ1-2 | . | . | 15 | TRBV6-2/TRBV6-3 | CASSYGAGTLGGYTF | TGTGCCAGCAGTTACGGGGCCGGGACATTAGGAGGCTACACCTTC
TRBJ2-4 | once | TRBD2 | 16 | TRBV5-1 | CASSPGTGGPRNIQYF | TGCGCCAGCAGCCCTGGCACGGGGGGGCCGCGGAACATTCAGTACTTC
TRBJ2-5 | . | . | 12 | TRBV29-1 | CSVGQRQETQYF | TGCAGCGTTGGGCAGCGCCAAGAGACCCAGTACTTC
TRBJ1-1 | . | . | 16 | TRBV4-1 | CASSQEWSRGNTEAFF | TGCGCCAGCAGCCAAGAATGGTCCAGGGGCAACACTGAAGCTTTCTTT
TRBJ1-1 | once | . | 12 | TRBV30 | CAWTARVPEAFF | TGTGCCTGGACCGCGAGGGTTCCTGAAGCTTTCTTT
TRBJ2-5 | . | . | 14 | TRBV2 | CASSTGLLVETQYF | TGTGCCAGCAGTACGGGCCTCCTAGTAGAGACCCAGTACTTC
TRBJ2-7 | . | . | 13 | TRBV6-5 | CASKNMGFYEQYF | TGTGCCAGCAAGAACATGGGATTCTACGAGCAGTACTTC
TRBJ1-5 | . | . | 14 | TRBV3-1/TRBV3-2 | CASSQTHGVKPQHF | TGTGCCAGCAGCCAGACCCACGGGGTCAAGCCCCAGCATTTT
TRBJ1-4 | . | . | 14 | TRBV29-1 | CSVVFRGQNEKLFF | TGCAGCGTTGTGTTCAGGGGCCAGAATGAAAAACTGTTTTTT
TRBJ1-1 | . | . | 13 | TRBV6-5 | CASSYSNGDEAFF | TGTGCCAGCAGTTACTCTAACGGAGATGAAGCTTTCTTT
TRBJ2-7 | . | TRBD1 | 14 | TRBV6-6 | CASTHSAGGYEQYF | TGTGCCAGCACCCACTCGGCAGGGGGCTACGAGCAGTACTTC
TRBJ1-4 | . | . | 16 | TRBV18 | CASSPMGALTNEKLFF | TGTGCCAGCTCACCGATGGGGGCGTTGACTAATGAAAAACTGTTTTTT
TRBJ1-3 | . | . | 16 | TRBV4-2 | CASSQEAGFSGNTIYF | TGTGCCAGCAGCCAAGAGGCGGGCTTCTCTGGAAACACCATATATTTT